This T cell receptor (beta chain) was sequenced for a study of T cell changes during pregnancy in multiple sclerosis. CDR1 and CDR2 (germline): LNHNV, YYDKDF (reference sequence). V was pared by 1 base and J by 5 bases, with 8 bases of the junction left unmatched. This CDR3 has 17 residues. Sequencing used immunoSEQ multiplex PCR; TCRdb keeps in-frame clones, though not all of them. In the table there are 80,000 to 95,000 clones, nearly 95% of which are singletons. The chain has TRBV15 and TRBJ2-5; 12 bases are shared with TRBD2. The sequenced sample was peripheral blood, obtained in the second trimester of pregnancy. This sequence was found in a female donor with multiple sclerosis, enrolled in a pregnancy study. CDR3 region: CATSRGLAGDGRETQYF. CDR3 nucleotides: TGTGCCACCAGCAGAGGACTAGCGGGGGACGGGAGGGAGACCCAGTACTTC.